Reported below is one T cell receptor beta chain. No cognate antigen has been identified for it. Qualities for individual bases were not recorded, and no much larger clone is one base off. Participants in the prospective study were aged about 18 to 95 years, lived in 24 United States geographic areas, and enrolled through a virtual design. In the prospective study, cohorts were assigned on the basis of participant-reported clinical history obtained from a screening survey and a study questionnaire. ImmuneRACE Cohort 3 recovered participants were defined by two consecutive negative NP/OP PCR tests, healthcare professional clearance, or symptom resolution. Mobile phlebotomists in the prospective study collected whole blood, serum and a nasopharyngeal or oropharyngeal swab from every participant. Additional blood draws and questionnaires over a 2-month period could optionally be provided by prospective study participants. Prospective study blood samples were shipped either frozen or at room temperature before DNA extraction.

These data come from a study of blood T cell repertoires in COVID-19 (TCRdb year 2020). About the investigation overall: The collaborator samples originated in the United States, Italy and Spain and spanned the acute and convalescent phases of COVID-19. Sample metadata almost always included a de-identified subject ID, COVID-19 status, age in years and sex. Samples came from the ongoing ImmuneRACE study (first 160 participants) plus 1,254 subjects from 6 global collaborators. The prospective study material was composed of cDNA or gDNA derived from T cells, B-cell-depleted T cells, or PBMCs. The repertoires were made available in a free public database intended to serve as a resource for research on the immune response to SARS-CoV-2. Where available, HLA class I and class II types were obtained from metadata supplied by the sample provider rather than from assay-based typing. Deeply sampled blood TCRbeta repertoires from subjects exposed to, actively infected with, or recovered from COVID-19 were included in the dataset. Overall study results and their limits: How much clinical and demographic metadata was included differed by source and by participant, and the metadata was provided uncurated.

TCRbeta CDR3 regions were amplified from genomic DNA using the immunoSEQ Assay, a bias-controlled multiplex PCR. In the original analysis: Nucleated cell counts per sample were estimated from amplification of reference gene primers within the assay. To quantify the absolute abundance of each unique TCRbeta CDR3 rearrangement, sequence reads were collapsed and filtered. For each sample, productive Simpson clonality was calculated as the square root of Simpson's diversity index across productive rearrangements. TCRdb holds this immuneACCESS table with in-frame rearrangements only. Some clones are missing; in checked studies, unresolved V genes explain under half, and the rest has no known cause. The V and J calls and the clone size are those of that table, but D and trimming were determined from the DNA. The sample contains some 150,000 clones, about 75% of them found a single time. Jointly, the top ten make up around 2.9% of the sample.

The receptor was derived from a woman in her fifties or sixties who had recovered from COVID-19. Sequences were obtained from PBMCs or T cells enriched from blood (not recorded which).

Here is the DNA: TGTGCCACCAGTGATTCTCCCCCGGGGTTAGTGGAGACCCAGTACTTC. The encoded protein is CATSDSPPGLVETQYF. The chain is made from TRBV24-1 and TRBJ2-5; possibly the D gene is TRBD2, per 5 matching bases. According to the germline V gene, CDR1 reads KGHDR and CDR2 reads SFDVKD. The CDR3 measures 16 amino acids from cysteine to phenylalanine. Of the read, only the CDR3 DNA is kept; its 48 bases are in frame from base 1. A distance of 17 bases separates the germline ends of V and J, which lose 2 bases and 5 bases respectively.